Included here is one TCR beta chain sequence, with context. The target antigen is unknown. This CDR3 has 18 residues. Trimming stripped 4 bases from V and 3 bases from J, with 22 bases between. Per the germline V gene, CDR1 is LNHNV and CDR2 is YYDKDF (reference sequence). The data are from a study of T-cell memory formation after mild COVID-19. The overall study: TCR clusters mostly belonged to single donors.

Constant-segment primers were used for 5'RACE, and the resulting TCR alpha and TCR beta cDNA libraries carried sample barcodes and UMIs. TCRdb re-called the 5' RACE reads with MiXCR, one entry per CDR3 protein. The sample contains roughly 560,000 distinct CDR3 sequences, 20% of which appear only once. Study-level points and caveats: Later expanders leaned CD4+, whereas day 15 to 85 contracting clones were balanced CD4/CD8. Pre-infection memory carried some responding clones, suggesting that cross-reactive memory joined.

The chain recombines TRBV15 with TRBJ1-5, with TRBD1 as a possible D gene (5 bases). This clonotype was sampled from an adult woman who had mild COVID-19 (a few samples of this study predate the infection). Cell type and time point are not known. Sequenced sample: PBMCs or a T cell subset sorted from them (not recorded which). The CDR3 is CATSIRRRGSYDNQPQHF. The DNA for the CDR3 is TGTGCCACCAGCATTCGGAGGCGGGGGTCGTACGACAATCAGCCCCAGCATTTT.